This T cell receptor beta chain was sequenced for a study of OX40 agonist ivuxolimab in advanced cancers. Overall study: Hepatocellular carcinoma, melanoma, renal cell or head and neck cancer affected the dose-escalation patients. The eligibility criteria allowed prior anti-PD-1, anti-PD-L1 or anti-CTLA-4 therapy, and 30% to 45% had some.

This clone was found once. The CDR3 consists of 12 residues. V was shortened by 4 bases and J by 5 bases, with 9 bases between the two germline ends. Germline V gene lookup returns CDR1 SGHDT and CDR2 YYEEEE. Method: immunoSEQ multiplex PCR; TCRdb's copy keeps in-frame clones and lacks some. The sample includes under 150,000 clones, approximately 90% of them seen just once. The J gene is TRBJ1-2, the V gene TRBV5-6; tentative D call: TRBD1 (5 bases). Here the sequenced sample was CD4+ or CD8+ T cells sorted from blood, taken in a trial of the OX40 agonist ivuxolimab. This receptor was identified in an adult with an advanced solid tumor such as melanoma, head and neck, liver or kidney cancer. CDR3 in amino acids: CASSPGTYGYTF. CDR3 in DNA: TGTGCCAGCAGCCCCGGGACTTATGGCTACACCTTC.